One T cell receptor (beta chain) is described in this entry. Its target is unknown. Clones were read by immunoSEQ multiplex PCR, and TCRdb kept only the in-frame ones, dropping some. The sample shows about 33,000 clones, about four fifths of them seen only once. Time point here: week 5, during vaccination. Every vaccination contained 300 ug of the mutant IDH1 20-mer peptide and was paired with topical imiquimod. The record originates from a study of a mutant IDH1 vaccine in newly diagnosed glioma. Study information: The patients were given eight vaccinations, one each in weeks 1, 3, 5, 7, 11, 15, 19 and 23. Onset of vaccination occurred 4-6 weeks following radiotherapy alone, or with temozolomide cycles.

The V and J ends lost 7 bases and 5 bases respectively, with 8 bases between them. The length of the CDR3 is 11 residues. Germline V gene lookup returns CDR1 LNHDA and CDR2 SQIVND (reference sequence). Study outcomes and limitations: The authors found pseudoprogression apparently unrelated to changes in top peripheral T cell clonotypes.

Sequenced material: PBMCs, taken from a glioma patient whose treatment included an IDH1 peptide vaccine. The gene calls are TRBV19 and TRBJ1-1; D is undetermined. This receptor was taken from a man aged 25 to 45 with glioma. CDR3 region: CASNTGTEAFF. CDR3 nucleotide sequence: TGTGCCAGTAACACCGGGACTGAAGCTTTCTTT.